This TCR beta chain was found in a study of CD8+ T cells in alopecia areata. Study at large: In an open-label trial, patients got 5 to 10 mg tofacitinib twice daily. After 6 to 18 months of tofacitinib, follow-up continued 6 months off drug. Study results and limitations: Greater clonality was observed in lesional scalp samples, especially alopecia totalis/universalis, versus normal scalp.

Trimming took 7 bases from V and 4 from J, leaving 8 bases between them. This CDR3 is 11 amino acids long. Germline loops: CDR1 SQVTM, CDR2 ANQGSEA. This clone was counted only a few times. What it binds is not known. It was cDNA, reverse transcribed from extracted RNA, that served as the sequencing template. TCRdb's table, derived via immunoSEQ multiplex PCR, lists solely in-frame clones and lacks some. The sample contains about 150,000 clones, around 47% of which appear only once. The TCR comes from a human donor with alopecia areata. The chain combines TRBV29-1 with TRBJ2-1, with D hard to call. Specimen: CD4+ T cells sorted from blood. The CDR3 DNA is TGCAGCGCTACTGTGTACAATGAGCAGTTCTTC. The encoded protein is CSATVYNEQFF.